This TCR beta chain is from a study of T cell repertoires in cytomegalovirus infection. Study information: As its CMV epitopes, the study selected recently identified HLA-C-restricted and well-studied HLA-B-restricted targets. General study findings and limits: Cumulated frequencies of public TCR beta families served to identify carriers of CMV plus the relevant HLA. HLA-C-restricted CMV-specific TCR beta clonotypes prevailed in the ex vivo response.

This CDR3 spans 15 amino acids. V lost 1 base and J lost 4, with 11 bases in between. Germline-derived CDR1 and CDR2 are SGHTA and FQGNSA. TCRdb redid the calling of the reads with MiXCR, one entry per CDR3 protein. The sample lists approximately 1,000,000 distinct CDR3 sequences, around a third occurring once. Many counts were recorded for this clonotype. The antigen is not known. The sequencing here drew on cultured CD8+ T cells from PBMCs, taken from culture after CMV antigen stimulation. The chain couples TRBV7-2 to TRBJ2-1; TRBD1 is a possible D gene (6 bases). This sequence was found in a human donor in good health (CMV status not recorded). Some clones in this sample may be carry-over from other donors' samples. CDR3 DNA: TGTGCCAGCAGCTTAGGAGGGGGTACATACAATGAGCAGTTCTTC. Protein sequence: CASSLGGGTYNEQFF.